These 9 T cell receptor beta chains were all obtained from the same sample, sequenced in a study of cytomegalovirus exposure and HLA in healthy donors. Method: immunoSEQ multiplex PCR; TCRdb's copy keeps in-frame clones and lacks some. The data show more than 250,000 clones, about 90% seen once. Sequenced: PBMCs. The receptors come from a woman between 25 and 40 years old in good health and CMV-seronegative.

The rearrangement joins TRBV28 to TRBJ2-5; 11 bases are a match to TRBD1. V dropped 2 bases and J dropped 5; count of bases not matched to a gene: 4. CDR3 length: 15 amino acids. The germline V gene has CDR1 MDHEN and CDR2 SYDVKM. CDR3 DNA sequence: TGTGCCAGCAGTTTAGGACAGGGGGCTAGGGAGACCCAGTACTTC. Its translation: CASSLGQGARETQYF.

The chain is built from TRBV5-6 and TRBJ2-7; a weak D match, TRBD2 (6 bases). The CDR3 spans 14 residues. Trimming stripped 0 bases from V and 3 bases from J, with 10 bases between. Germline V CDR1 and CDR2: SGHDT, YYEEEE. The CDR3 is CASSLAGVIYEQYF. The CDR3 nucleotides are TGTGCCAGCAGCTTGGCGGGAGTAATCTACGAGCAGTACTTC. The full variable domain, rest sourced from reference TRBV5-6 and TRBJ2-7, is DAGVTQSPTHLIKTRGQQVTLRCSPKSGHDTVSWYQQALGQGPQFIFQYYEEEERQRGNFPDRFSGHQFPNYSSELNVNALLLGDSALYLCASSLAGVIYEQYFGPGTRLTVT.

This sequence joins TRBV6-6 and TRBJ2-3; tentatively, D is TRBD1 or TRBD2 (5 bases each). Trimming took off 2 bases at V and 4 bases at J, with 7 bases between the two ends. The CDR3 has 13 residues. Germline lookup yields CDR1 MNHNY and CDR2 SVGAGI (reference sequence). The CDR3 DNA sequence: TGTGCCAGCAGTTACGGGGACCCAGATACGCAGTATTTT. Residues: CASSYGDPDTQYF.

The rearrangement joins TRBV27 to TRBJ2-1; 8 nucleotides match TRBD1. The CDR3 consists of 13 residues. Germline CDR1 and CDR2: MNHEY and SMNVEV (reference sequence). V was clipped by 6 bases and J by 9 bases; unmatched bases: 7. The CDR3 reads CASRRTGKGEQFF. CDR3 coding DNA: TGTGCCAGCAGACGGACAGGGAAGGGTGAGCAGTTCTTC.

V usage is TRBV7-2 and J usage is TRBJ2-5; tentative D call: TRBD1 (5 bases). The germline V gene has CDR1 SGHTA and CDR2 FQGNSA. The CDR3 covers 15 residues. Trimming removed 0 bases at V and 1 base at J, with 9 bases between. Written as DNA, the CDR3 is TGTGCCAGCAGCTTAGCAGGGGCGCCCCAAGAGACCCAGTACTTC. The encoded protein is CASSLAGAPQETQYF.

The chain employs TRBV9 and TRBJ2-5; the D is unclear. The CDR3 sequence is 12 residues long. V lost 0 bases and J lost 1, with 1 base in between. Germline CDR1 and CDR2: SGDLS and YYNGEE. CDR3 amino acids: CASSVAQETQYF. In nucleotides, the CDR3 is TGTGCCAGCAGCGTAGCCCAAGAGACCCAGTACTTC.

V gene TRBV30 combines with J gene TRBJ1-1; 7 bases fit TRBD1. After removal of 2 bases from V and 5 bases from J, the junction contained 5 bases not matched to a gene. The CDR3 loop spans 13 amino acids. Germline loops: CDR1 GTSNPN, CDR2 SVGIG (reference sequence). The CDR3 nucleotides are TGTGCCTGGAGTTTCAGGGGGGAGACTGAAGCTTTCTTT. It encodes CAWSFRGETEAFF.

The CDR3 reads CASSQGVQGTEAFF. For the CDR3, the DNA is TGTGCCAGCAGCCAAGGGGTTCAGGGCACTGAAGCTTTCTTT. The V and J genes are TRBV4-2 and TRBJ1-1; weak D call: TRBD1 (5 bases). CDR3 length: 14 amino acids. The germline V and J ends were trimmed by 1 base and 4 bases, with 10 bases remaining between them. Germline loops: CDR1 LGHNA, CDR2 YNFKEQ.

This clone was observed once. This chain's CDR3 is CASRFMMGEGHNEQFF. CDR3 nucleotides: TGTGCCAGCAGGTTTATGATGGGGGAGGGCCACAATGAGCAGTTCTTC. V is TRBV6-4 and J is TRBJ2-1; TRBD2 matches 7 bases. The CDR3 runs 16 residues. The ends lost 6 bases at V and 5 bases at J; junction bases unmatched: 13. The germline gives CDR1 MRHNA, CDR2 SNTAGT.